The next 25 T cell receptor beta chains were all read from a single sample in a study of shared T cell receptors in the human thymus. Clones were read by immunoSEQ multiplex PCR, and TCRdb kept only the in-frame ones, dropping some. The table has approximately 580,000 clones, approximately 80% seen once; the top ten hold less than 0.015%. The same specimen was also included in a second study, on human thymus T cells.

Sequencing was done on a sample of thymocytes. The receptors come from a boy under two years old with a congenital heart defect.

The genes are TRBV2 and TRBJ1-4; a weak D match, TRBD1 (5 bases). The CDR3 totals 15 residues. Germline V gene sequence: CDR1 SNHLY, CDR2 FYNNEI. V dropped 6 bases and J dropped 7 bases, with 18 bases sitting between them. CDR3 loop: CASRPARDFREKLFF. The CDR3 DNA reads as TGTGCCAGCAGGCCCGCGCGGGACTTCCGTGAAAAACTGTTTTTT.

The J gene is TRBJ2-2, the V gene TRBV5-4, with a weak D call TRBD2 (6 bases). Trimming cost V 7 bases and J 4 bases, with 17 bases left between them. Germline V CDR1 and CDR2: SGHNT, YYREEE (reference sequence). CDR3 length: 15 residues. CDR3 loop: CASAPEGGTTGELFF. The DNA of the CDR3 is TGTGCCAGCGCACCCGAGGGCGGGACCACCGGGGAGCTGTTTTTT.

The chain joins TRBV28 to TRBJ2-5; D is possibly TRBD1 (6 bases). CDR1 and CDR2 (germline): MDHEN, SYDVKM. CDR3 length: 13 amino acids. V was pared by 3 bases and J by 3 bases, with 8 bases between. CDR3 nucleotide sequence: TGTGCCAGCAGTTTGGACAGAAAAGAGACCCAGTACTTC. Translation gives CASSLDRKETQYF.

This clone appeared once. The CDR3 protein is CASSPQGSTEAFF. CDR3 bases: TGTGCCAGCAGTCCTCAGGGGAGCACTGAAGCTTTCTTT. The chain employs TRBV4-2 and TRBJ1-1; D possibly corresponds to TRBD1 (6 bases). Per germline, CDR1 LGHNA and CDR2 YNFKEQ. V was pared by 6 bases and J by 4 bases, with 12 bases between. This CDR3 is built from 13 residues.

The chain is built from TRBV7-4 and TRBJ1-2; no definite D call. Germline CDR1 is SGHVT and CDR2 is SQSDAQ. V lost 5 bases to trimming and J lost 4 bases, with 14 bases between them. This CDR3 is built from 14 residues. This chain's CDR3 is CASSLPAAPYGYTF. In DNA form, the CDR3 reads TGTGCCAGCAGCCTCCCGGCGGCCCCCTATGGCTACACCTTC.

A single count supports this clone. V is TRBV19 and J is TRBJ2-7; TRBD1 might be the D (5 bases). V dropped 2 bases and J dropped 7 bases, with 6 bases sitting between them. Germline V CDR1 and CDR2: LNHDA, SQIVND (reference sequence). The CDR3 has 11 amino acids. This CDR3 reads CASSIRTEQYF. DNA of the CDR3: TGTGCCAGTAGTATAAGGACAGAGCAGTACTTC.

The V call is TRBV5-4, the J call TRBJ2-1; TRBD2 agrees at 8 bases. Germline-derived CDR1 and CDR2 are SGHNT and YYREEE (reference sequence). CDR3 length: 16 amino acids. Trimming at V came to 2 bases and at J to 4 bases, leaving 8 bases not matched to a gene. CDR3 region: CASSLTGGTTYNEQFF. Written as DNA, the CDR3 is TGTGCCAGCAGCTTAACGGGAGGGACAACTTACAATGAGCAGTTCTTC.

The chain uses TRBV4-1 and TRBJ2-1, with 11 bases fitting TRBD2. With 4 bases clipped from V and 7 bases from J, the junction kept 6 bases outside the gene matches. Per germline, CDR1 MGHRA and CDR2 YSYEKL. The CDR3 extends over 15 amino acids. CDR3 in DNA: TGCGCCAGCAGCCTGGGACTAGCGGAGCCGAATGAGCAGTTCTTC. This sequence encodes CASSLGLAEPNEQFF.

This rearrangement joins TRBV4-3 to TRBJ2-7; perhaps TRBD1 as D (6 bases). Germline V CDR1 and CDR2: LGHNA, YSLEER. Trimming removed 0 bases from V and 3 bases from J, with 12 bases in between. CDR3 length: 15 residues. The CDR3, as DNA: TGCGCCAGCAGCCAAGATCTCGGACAGAACTACGAGCAGTACTTC. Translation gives CASSQDLGQNYEQYF.

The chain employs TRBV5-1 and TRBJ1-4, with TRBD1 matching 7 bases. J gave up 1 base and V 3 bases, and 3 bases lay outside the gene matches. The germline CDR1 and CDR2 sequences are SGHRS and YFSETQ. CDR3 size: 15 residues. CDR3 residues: CASSSRQGTNEKLFF. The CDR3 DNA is TGCGCCAGCAGCTCGAGACAGGGAACTAATGAAAAACTGTTTTTT. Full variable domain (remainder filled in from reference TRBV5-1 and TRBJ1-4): KAGVTQTPRYLIKTRGQQVTLSCSPISGHRSVSWYQQTPGQGLQFLFEYFSETQRNKGNFPGRFSGRQFSNSRSEMNVSTLELGDSALYLCASSSRQGTNEKLFFGSGTQLSVL.

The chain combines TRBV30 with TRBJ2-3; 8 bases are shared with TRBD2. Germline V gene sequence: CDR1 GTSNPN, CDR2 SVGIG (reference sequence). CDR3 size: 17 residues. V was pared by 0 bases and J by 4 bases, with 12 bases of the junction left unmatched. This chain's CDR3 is CAWSVQLAAGLADTQYF. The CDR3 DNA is TGTGCCTGGAGTGTACAACTAGCGGCAGGATTGGCAGATACGCAGTATTTT.

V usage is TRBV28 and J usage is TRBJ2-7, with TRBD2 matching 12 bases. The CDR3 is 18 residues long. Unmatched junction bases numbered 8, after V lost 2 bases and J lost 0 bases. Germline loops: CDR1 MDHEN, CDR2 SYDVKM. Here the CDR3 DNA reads TGTGCCAGCAGTTTAAGCCTAGCGGGAGGGTCCAGCTCCTACGAGCAGTACTTC. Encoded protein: CASSLSLAGGSSSYEQYF.

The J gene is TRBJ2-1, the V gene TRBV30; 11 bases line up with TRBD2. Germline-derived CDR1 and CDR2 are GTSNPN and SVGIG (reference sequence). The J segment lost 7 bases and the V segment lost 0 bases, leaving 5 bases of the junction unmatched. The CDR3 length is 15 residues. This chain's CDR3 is CAWSVPSGRFNEQFF. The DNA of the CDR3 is TGTGCCTGGAGTGTACCTAGCGGGAGGTTTAATGAGCAGTTCTTC.

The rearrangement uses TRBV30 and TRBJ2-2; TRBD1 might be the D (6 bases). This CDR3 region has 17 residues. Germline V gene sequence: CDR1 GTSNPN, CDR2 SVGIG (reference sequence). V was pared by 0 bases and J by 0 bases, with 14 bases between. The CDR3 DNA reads TGTGCCTGGAGTGTAAGCTGGACAGAAGCGAACACCGGGGAGCTGTTTTTT. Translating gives CAWSVSWTEANTGELFF.

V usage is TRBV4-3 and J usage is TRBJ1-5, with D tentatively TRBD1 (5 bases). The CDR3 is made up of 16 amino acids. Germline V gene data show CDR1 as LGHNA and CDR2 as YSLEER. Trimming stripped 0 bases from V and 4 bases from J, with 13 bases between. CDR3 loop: CASSQDLGQLNQPQHF. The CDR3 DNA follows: TGCGCCAGCAGCCAAGATCTGGGGCAGTTAAATCAGCCCCAGCATTTT.

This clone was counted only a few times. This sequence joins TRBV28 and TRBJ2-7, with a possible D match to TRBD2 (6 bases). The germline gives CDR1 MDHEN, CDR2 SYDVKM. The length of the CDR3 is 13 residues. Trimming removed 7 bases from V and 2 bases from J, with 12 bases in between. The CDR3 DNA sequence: TGTGCCAGCAAGTTCGGGGAGGCCTACGAGCAGTACTTC. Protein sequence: CASKFGEAYEQYF.

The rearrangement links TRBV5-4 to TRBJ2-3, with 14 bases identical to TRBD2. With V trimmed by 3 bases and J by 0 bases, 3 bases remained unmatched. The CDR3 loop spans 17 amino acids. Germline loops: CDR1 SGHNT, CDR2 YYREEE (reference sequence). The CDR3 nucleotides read TGTGCCAGCAGCTACGGGACTAGCGGGAGTAGCACAGATACGCAGTATTTT. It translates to CASSYGTSGSSTDTQYF.

The DNA for the CDR3 is TGTGCCTGGAGTGGTAGCGGGGCCACAGATACGCAGTATTTT. This translates into CAWSGSGATDTQYF. V and J are TRBV30 and TRBJ2-3; 8 nucleotides agree with TRBD2. The CDR3 has 14 residues. J lost 2 bases, V lost 1 base, and 2 bases had no gene match. The germline gives CDR1 GTSNPN, CDR2 SVGIG (reference sequence).

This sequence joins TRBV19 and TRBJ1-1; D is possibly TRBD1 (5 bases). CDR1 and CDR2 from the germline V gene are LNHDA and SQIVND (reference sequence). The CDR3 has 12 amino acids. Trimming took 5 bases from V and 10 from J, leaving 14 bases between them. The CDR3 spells CASSSGGRSAFF. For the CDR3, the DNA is TGTGCCAGTAGTTCCGGGGGGAGGTCAGCTTTCTTT.

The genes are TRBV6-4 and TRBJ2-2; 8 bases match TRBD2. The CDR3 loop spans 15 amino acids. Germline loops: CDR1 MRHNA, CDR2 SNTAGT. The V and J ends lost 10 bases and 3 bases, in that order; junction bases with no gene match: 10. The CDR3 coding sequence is TGTGCCACCAGCTCGGGAGGGGTTGACACCGGGGAGCTGTTTTTT. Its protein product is CATSSGGVDTGELFF.

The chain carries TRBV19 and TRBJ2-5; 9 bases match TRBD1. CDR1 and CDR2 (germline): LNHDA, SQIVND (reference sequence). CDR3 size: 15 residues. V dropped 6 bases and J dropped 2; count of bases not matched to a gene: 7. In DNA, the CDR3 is TGTGCCAGTAGCGAGCGACAGGGGGGACAAGAGACCCAGTACTTC. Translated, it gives CASSERQGGQETQYF.

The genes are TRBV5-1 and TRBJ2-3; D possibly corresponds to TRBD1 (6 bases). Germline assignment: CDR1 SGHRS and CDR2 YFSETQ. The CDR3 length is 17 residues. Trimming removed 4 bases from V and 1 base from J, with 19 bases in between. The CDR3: CASSLRTVGARTDTQYF. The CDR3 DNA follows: TGCGCCAGCAGCCTTCGGACAGTTGGTGCCCGCACAGATACGCAGTATTTT.

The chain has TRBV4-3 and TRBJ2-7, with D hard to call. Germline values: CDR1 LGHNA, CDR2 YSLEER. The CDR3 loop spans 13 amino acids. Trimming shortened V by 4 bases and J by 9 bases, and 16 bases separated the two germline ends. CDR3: CASSPRPRARQYF. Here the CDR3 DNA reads TGCGCCAGCAGCCCCCGGCCACGAGCGCGGCAGTACTTC.

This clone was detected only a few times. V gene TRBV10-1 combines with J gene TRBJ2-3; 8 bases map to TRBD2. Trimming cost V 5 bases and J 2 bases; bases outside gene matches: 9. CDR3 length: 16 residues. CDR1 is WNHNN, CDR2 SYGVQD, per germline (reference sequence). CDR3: CASSLSSGGPTDTQYF. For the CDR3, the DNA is TGCGCCAGCAGTCTTTCCTCGGGAGGGCCCACAGATACGCAGTATTTT.

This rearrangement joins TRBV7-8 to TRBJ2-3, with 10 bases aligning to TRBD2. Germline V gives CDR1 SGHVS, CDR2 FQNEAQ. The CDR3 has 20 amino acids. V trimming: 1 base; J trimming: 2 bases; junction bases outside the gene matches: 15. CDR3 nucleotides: TGTGCCAGCAGCTTAGAGGGGCTAGCGGGAGACACCACGGACACAGATACGCAGTATTTT. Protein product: CASSLEGLAGDTTDTDTQYF.